These 13 T cell receptor beta chains were all obtained from the same sample, sequenced in a study of cytomegalovirus exposure and HLA in healthy donors. The PCR was carried out with 60 Vbeta primers and 13 Jbeta primers. Sequenced by immunoSEQ multiplex PCR; TCRdb stores in-frame clones only, minus some. Of 150,000 to 200,000 clones in the sample, around 81% were seen once. Sequencing was performed on PBMCs. These receptors all come from a man aged 18 to 29 in good health and CMV-seronegative.

The rearrangement joins TRBV5-6 to TRBJ1-1, with 10 bases identical to TRBD1. The CDR3 has 19 residues. Germline trimming cut 6 bases from V and 3 bases from J; bases unmatched to any gene: 20. CDR1 is SGHDT, CDR2 YYEEEE, per germline. The CDR3 bases are TGTGCCAGCACCCGTTTACGACATCGAGACAGGGGGCGCGACACTGAAGCTTTCTTT. Protein: CASTRLRHRDRGRDTEAFF. Full variable domain (remainder filled in from reference TRBV5-6 and TRBJ1-1): DAGVTQSPTHLIKTRGQQVTLRCSPKSGHDTVSWYQQALGQGPQFIFQYYEEEERQRGNFPDRFSGHQFPNYSSELNVNALLLGDSALYLCASTRLRHRDRGRDTEAFFGQGTRLTVV.

This chain links TRBV28 with TRBJ1-1, with D possibly being TRBD1 (5 bases). Germline V gene lookup returns CDR1 MDHEN and CDR2 SYDVKM. CDR3 length: 14 residues. V was cut by 5 bases and J by 3 bases, with 13 bases left in between. CDR3 sequence (DNA): TGTGCCAGCAGTCCCTTGGGGGGGTACACTGAAGCTTTCTTT. Its translation is CASSPLGGYTEAFF.

The chain recombines TRBV28 with TRBJ1-1, with 9 bases matching TRBD1. The CDR3 covers 15 residues. J lost 1 base, V lost 6 bases, and 6 bases had no gene match. Per germline, CDR1 MDHEN and CDR2 SYDVKM. CDR3 sequence (DNA): TGTGCCAGCAGGCCGCCGACAGGGGGGAACACTGAAGCTTTCTTT. Protein sequence: CASRPPTGGNTEAFF.

In nucleotides, the CDR3 is TGTGCCAGCAGCTCCCCCTTTAGCGGGTCCTCCTACGAGCAGTACTTC. Encoded protein: CASSSPFSGSSYEQYF. The V gene is TRBV13, the J gene TRBJ2-7, with TRBD2 matching 7 bases. CDR1 is PRHDT, CDR2 FYEKMQ, per germline (reference sequence). Trimming removed 4 bases from V and 0 bases from J; junction bases left unmatched: 9. The CDR3 consists of 16 residues.

This sequence joins TRBV7-8 and TRBJ2-3; D perhaps matches TRBD1 (6 bases). Germline values: CDR1 SGHVS, CDR2 FQNEAQ. This CDR3 is built from 15 residues. The V end was cut by 1 base, the J end by 3 bases, with 11 bases between. In nucleotides, the CDR3 is TGTGCCAGCAGCTTAGGGGGGCCCACGACAGATACGCAGTATTTT. It specifies CASSLGGPTTDTQYF.

The chain carries TRBV28 and TRBJ1-2, with a possible D match to TRBD1 (5 bases). CDR1 MDHEN and CDR2 SYDVKM come from the germline V gene. V gave up 6 bases and J gave up 8 bases, with 19 bases separating them. The length of the CDR3 is 14 residues. As DNA, the CDR3 is TGTGCCAGCAGCTCCGGGGGAGGGATCGAGGGCTACACCTTC. Its protein product is CASSSGGGIEGYTF.

The rearrangement uses TRBV5-4 and TRBJ1-2; D unclear. CDR3 length: 15 amino acids. V dropped 4 bases and J dropped 5 bases, with 18 bases sitting between them. Germline V CDR1 and CDR2: SGHNT, YYREEE (reference sequence). The CDR3 region is CASSPGRGGIYGYTF. The CDR3 DNA follows: TGTGCCAGCAGCCCGGGTCGTGGAGGGATTTATGGCTACACCTTC.

The gene calls are TRBV7-2 and TRBJ2-1; 12 nucleotides agree with TRBD2. V was pared by 4 bases and J by 4 bases, with 2 bases of the junction left unmatched. CDR1 and CDR2 from the germline V gene are SGHTA and FQGNSA. This CDR3 comprises 15 residues. The DNA for the CDR3 is TGTGCCAGCAGCTCCGGGACTAGCGGGTACAATGAGCAGTTCTTC. Encoded protein: CASSSGTSGYNEQFF.

The chain employs TRBV28 and TRBJ2-5; TRBD2 matches 12 bases. Germline lookup yields CDR1 MDHEN and CDR2 SYDVKM. Trimming at V came to 5 bases and at J to 2 bases, leaving 0 bases not matched to a gene. The CDR3 length is 14 residues. The CDR3 DNA reads as TGTGCCAGCAGTGGACTAGCGGGGCAAGAGACCCAGTACTTC. This encodes CASSGLAGQETQYF.

The rearrangement joins TRBV19 to TRBJ2-1; 7 bases are a match to TRBD2. The CDR3 sequence is 13 residues long. From germline, CDR1 is LNHDA and CDR2 SQIVND (reference sequence). Trimming cost V 7 bases and J 9 bases; bases outside gene matches: 9. The CDR3 here is CASKEGGPSEQFF. The CDR3 region has the DNA TGTGCCAGTAAGGAGGGAGGGCCGAGTGAGCAGTTCTTC.

This chain connects TRBV6-6 to TRBJ2-2, with 7 bases that match TRBD1. V lost 2 bases and J lost 3; bases outside the gene matches: 3. CDR1 is MNHNY, CDR2 SVGAGI, per germline (reference sequence). This CDR3 has 15 amino acids. The CDR3: CASSYRDRDTGELFF. In nucleotides, the CDR3 is TGTGCCAGCAGTTACCGTGACAGGGACACCGGGGAGCTGTTTTTT.

V and J are TRBV29-1 and TRBJ1-4; 11 bases are a match to TRBD1. This CDR3 is 16 amino acids long. V shed 4 bases, J shed 5 bases, and the junction held 9 bases outside the gene matches. CDR1 and CDR2 from the germline V gene are SQVTM and ANQGSEA. The CDR3 is CSVARDRGRGNEKLFF. As DNA, the CDR3 is TGCAGCGTTGCGAGGGACAGGGGGAGAGGGAATGAAAAACTGTTTTTT. Full variable domain (rest looked up from reference TRBV29-1 and TRBJ1-4): SAVISQKPSRDICQRGTSLTIQCQVDSQVTMMFWYRQQPGQSLTLIATANQGSEATYESGFVIDKFPISRPNLTFSTLTVSNMSPEDSSIYLCSVARDRGRGNEKLFFGSGTQLSVL.

V and J are TRBV27 and TRBJ1-3; D is unclear. The germline V and J ends were trimmed by 10 bases and 0 bases, with 4 bases remaining between them. Germline assignment: CDR1 MNHEY and CDR2 SMNVEV (reference sequence). The CDR3 extends over 11 amino acids. The CDR3 reads CATISGNTIYF. The CDR3, as DNA: TGTGCCACCATCTCTGGAAACACCATATATTTT.